This TCR beta chain comes out of a study of blood T cells in healthy people across ages. Remarks on this clonotype: Its antigen remains unidentified.

PBMCs were isolated at a quantity of at least 6.5 million per sample. Combining a sample-barcoded 5' primer with a J-beta primer mix, a second PCR ran for roughly 6 to 12 cycles. One entry per CDR3 protein results from TCRdb running MiXCR on the 5' RACE reads. The sample has about 1.8 million distinct CDR3 sequences; about 49% are singletons. Study results and caveats: Diversity figures based on one million T cells were deemed too low. Older age went with lower TCR beta diversity per million T cells, in a roughly linear way. Greater diversity and more naive CD4+ cells were seen in long-lived donors than in aged donors.

The sequence came from a woman between 40 and 50 years old in good health. Sequencing was carried out using blood.

The CDR3 sequence: CASSEQRGGETQYF. The CDR3 region has the DNA TGCGCCAGCAGCGAACAAAGGGGAGGGGAGACCCAGTACTTC. The chain employs TRBV5-1 and TRBJ2-5; 7 bases map to TRBD2. CDR3 length: 14 amino acids. With 4 bases clipped from V and 5 bases from J, the junction kept 8 bases outside the gene matches. CDR1 and CDR2 (germline): SGHRS, YFSETQ.